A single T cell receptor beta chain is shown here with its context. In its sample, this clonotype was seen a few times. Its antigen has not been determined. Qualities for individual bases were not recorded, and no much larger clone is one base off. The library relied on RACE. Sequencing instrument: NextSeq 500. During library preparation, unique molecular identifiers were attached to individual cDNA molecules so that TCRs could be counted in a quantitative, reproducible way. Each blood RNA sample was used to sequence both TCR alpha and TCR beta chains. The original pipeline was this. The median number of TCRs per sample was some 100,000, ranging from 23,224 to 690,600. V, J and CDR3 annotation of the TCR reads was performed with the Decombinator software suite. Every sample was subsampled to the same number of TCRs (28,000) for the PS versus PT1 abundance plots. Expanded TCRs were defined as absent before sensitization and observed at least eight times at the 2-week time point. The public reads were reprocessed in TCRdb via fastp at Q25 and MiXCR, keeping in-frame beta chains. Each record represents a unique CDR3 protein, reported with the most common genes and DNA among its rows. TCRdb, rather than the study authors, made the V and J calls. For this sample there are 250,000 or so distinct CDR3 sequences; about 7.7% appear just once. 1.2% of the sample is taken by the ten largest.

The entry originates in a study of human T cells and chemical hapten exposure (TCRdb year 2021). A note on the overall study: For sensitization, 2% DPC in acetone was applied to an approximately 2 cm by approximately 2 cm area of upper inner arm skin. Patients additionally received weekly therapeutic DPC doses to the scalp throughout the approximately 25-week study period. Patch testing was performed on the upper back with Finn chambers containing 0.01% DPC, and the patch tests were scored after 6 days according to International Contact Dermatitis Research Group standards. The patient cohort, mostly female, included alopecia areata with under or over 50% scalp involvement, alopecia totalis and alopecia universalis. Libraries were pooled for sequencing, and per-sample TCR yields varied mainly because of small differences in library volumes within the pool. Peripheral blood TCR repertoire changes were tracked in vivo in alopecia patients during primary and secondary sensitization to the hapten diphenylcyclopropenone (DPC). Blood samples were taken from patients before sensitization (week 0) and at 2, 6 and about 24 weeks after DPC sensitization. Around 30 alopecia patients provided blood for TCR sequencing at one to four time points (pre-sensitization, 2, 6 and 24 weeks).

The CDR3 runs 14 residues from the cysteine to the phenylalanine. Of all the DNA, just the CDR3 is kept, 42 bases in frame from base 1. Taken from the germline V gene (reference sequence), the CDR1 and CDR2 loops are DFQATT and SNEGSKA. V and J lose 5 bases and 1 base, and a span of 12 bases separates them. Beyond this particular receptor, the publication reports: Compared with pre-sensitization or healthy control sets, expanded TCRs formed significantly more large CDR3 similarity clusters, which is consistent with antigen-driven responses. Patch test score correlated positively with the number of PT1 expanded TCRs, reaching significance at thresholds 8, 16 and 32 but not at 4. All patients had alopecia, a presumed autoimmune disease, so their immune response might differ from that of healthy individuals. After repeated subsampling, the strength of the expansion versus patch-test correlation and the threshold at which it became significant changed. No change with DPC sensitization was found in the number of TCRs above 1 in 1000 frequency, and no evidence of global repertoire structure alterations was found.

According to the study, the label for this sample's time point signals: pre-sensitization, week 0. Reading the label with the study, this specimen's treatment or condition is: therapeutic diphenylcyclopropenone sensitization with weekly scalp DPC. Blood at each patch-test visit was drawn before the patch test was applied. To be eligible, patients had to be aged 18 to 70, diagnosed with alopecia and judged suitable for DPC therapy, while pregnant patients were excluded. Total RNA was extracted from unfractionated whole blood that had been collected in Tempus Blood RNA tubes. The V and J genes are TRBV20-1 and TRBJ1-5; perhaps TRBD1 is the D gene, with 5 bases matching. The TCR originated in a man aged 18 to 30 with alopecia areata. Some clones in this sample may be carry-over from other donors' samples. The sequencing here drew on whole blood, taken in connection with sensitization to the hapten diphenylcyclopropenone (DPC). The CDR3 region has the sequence CSARLGGSNQPQHF. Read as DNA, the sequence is TGCAGTGCTCGCTTGGGGGGGAGCAATCAGCCCCAGCATTTT.